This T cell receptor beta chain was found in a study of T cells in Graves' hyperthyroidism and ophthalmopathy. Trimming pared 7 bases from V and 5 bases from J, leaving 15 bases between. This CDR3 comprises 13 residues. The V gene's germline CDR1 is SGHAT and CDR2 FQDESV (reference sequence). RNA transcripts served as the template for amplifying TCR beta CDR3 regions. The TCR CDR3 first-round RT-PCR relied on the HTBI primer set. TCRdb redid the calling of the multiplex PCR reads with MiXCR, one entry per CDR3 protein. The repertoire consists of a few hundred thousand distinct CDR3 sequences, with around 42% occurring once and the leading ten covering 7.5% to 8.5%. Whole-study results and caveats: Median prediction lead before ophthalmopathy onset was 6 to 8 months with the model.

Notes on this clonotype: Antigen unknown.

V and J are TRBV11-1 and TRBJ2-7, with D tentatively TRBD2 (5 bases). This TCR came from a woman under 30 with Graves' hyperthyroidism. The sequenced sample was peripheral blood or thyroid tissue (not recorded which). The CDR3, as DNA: TGTGCCAGCAACTATAGCGTCGGGGACGAGCAGTACTTC. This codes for CASNYSVGDEQYF.